A single sample gave rise to the 14 T cell receptor beta chains below, sequenced in a study of beta chain features in type 1 diabetes. The entirety of the isolated RNA underwent reverse transcription, so expressed TCRB transcripts were sequenced. TCRdb's table, derived via immunoSEQ multiplex PCR, lists solely in-frame clones and lacks some. The repertoire holds more than 550,000 clones, 11% to 15% seen once, with 0.03% to 0.045% in the top ten. Study-level points and caveats: In every one of the four CD4+ subsets, TCRB CDR3s were moderately but significantly shorter in Type 1 diabetes patients.

The antigens these receptors bind are not known. Sequencing was performed on naive CD4+ T cells from blood. The receptors originated from a man aged 18 to 29 with type 1 diabetes.

This clone turned up a few times. This chain uses TRBV27 with TRBJ2-1, with 12 nucleotides matching TRBD2. Looked up from germline, CDR1 is MNHEY and CDR2 is SMNVEV (reference sequence). V shed 7 bases and J 7 bases; nucleotides not matched to a gene: 5. The CDR3 has 14 amino acids. The CDR3 here is CASTTSGRANEQFF. The CDR3 DNA is TGTGCCAGCACGACTAGCGGGAGAGCTAATGAGCAGTTCTTC.

This clone was observed a few times. The genes are TRBV5-1 and TRBJ2-5; 9 bases line up with TRBD1. Germline V gene sequence: CDR1 SGHRS, CDR2 YFSETQ. This CDR3 has 15 residues. V gave up 3 bases and J gave up 5 bases; unmatched junction bases: 8. CDR3 amino acids: CASSSTGTGLETQYF. CDR3 sequence (DNA): TGCGCCAGCAGCTCCACCGGGACAGGGCTGGAGACCCAGTACTTC.

The chain joins TRBV7-9 to TRBJ1-1, with D unclear. Germline values: CDR1 SEHNR, CDR2 FQNEAQ (reference sequence). This CDR3 is built from 12 residues. Trimming took 3 bases from V and 9 from J, leaving 11 bases between them. As DNA, the CDR3 is TGTGCCAGCAGCTTCCTCGACTCAAAAGCTTTCTTT. The encoded protein is CASSFLDSKAFF. Full variable domain (missing parts from reference TRBV7-9 and TRBJ1-1): DTGVSQNPRHKITKRGQNVTFRCDPISEHNRLYWYRQTLGQGPEFLTYFQNEAQLEKSRLLSDRFSAERPKGSFSTLEIQRTEQGDSAMYLCASSFLDSKAFFGQGTRLTVV.

This clone has a handful of counts. The rearrangement joins TRBV29-1 to TRBJ2-3, with D perhaps given as TRBD1 or TRBD2 (5 bases each). Per the germline V gene, CDR1 is SQVTM and CDR2 is ANQGSEA. V was clipped by 5 bases and J by 0 bases, with 21 bases between them. CDR3 length equals 17 residues. CDR3 amino acids: CSVQGPRVNPSTDTQYF. CDR3 bases: TGCAGCGTTCAGGGACCCAGGGTAAACCCTAGCACAGATACGCAGTATTTT.

This sequence joins TRBV28 and TRBJ2-5; maybe TRBD2 (6 bases). This CDR3 contains 14 residues. Germline loops: CDR1 MDHEN, CDR2 SYDVKM. The V and J ends lost 2 bases and 8 bases respectively, with 15 bases between them. The CDR3 bases are TGTGCCAGCAGTTTAGGAGGGTCCGTACTAACCCAGTACTTC. This codes for CASSLGGSVLTQYF.

This clone was detected a few times. This chain links TRBV30 with TRBJ1-5; D is unclear. This CDR3 spans 13 amino acids. The germline V and J ends were trimmed by 5 bases and 2 bases, with 10 bases remaining between them. In germline, CDR1 is GTSNPN, CDR2 SVGIG (reference sequence). The CDR3 loop is CAWSKVGNQPQHF. CDR3 sequence (DNA): TGTGCCTGGTCGAAAGTTGGCAATCAGCCCCAGCATTTT.

This clone was detected a few times. The rearrangement joins TRBV6-6 to TRBJ2-3; TRBD2 agrees at 8 bases. The V gene end was trimmed by 5 bases and the J gene end by 2 bases; junction bases not matched to a gene: 6. The CDR3 runs to 15 residues. Per the germline V gene, CDR1 is MNHNY and CDR2 is SVGAGI (reference sequence). The CDR3 loop reads CASSNPGGVTDTQYF. CDR3 sequence (DNA): TGTGCCAGCAGTAACCCCGGGGGGGTCACAGATACGCAGTATTTT.

The table lists this clone with a few counts. This sequence joins TRBV19 and TRBJ2-7, with TRBD2 as a possible D gene (5 bases). Germline lookup yields CDR1 LNHDA and CDR2 SQIVND (reference sequence). Between the trimmed V and J ends, which lost 3 bases and 4 bases, there was a span of 10 bases. The CDR3 has 13 amino acids. CDR3 nucleotide sequence: TGTGCCAGTAGTATGGAGGTGAAGTACGAGCAGTACTTC. Protein: CASSMEVKYEQYF. The full variable domain, rest sourced from reference TRBV19 and TRBJ2-7, is DGGITQSPKYLFRKEGQNVTLSCEQNLNHDAMYWYRQDPGQGLRLIYYSQIVNDFQKGDIAEGYSVSREKKESFPLTVTSAQKNPTAFYLCASSMEVKYEQYFGPGTRLTVT.

The rearrangement uses TRBV6-5 and TRBJ2-7, with D possibly being TRBD1 (5 bases). Trimming took off 0 bases at V and 3 bases at J, with 9 bases between the two ends. The CDR3 has 14 residues. Looked up from germline, CDR1 is MNHEY and CDR2 is SVGAGI. In nucleotides, the CDR3 is TGTGCCAGCAGTTACTCGCACAGGTACTACGAGCAGTACTTC. Translation: CASSYSHRYYEQYF.

A few counts support this clone. This rearrangement joins TRBV7-9 to TRBJ1-2; D is ambiguous. Germline V gene sequence: CDR1 SEHNR, CDR2 FQNEAQ (reference sequence). This CDR3 has 13 amino acids. V was clipped by 5 bases and J by 3 bases, with 10 bases between them. CDR3 residues: CASSPQEDYGYTF. The CDR3 DNA reads as TGTGCCAGCAGCCCCCAAGAGGACTATGGCTACACCTTC. The full variable domain, its missing parts supplied by reference TRBV7-9 and TRBJ1-2, is DTGVSQNPRHKITKRGQNVTFRCDPISEHNRLYWYRQTLGQGPEFLTYFQNEAQLEKSRLLSDRFSAERPKGSFSTLEIQRTEQGDSAMYLCASSPQEDYGYTFGSGTRLTVV.

This clone showed up just a few times. Additional DNA sequences in this sample encode the identical CDR3. The J gene is TRBJ1-6, the V gene TRBV6-5; D may be TRBD1 (6 bases). CDR3 length: 13 amino acids. The V gene lost 4 bases and the J gene lost 7 bases, with 8 bases spanning the gap. Germline V lookup: CDR1 MNHEY, CDR2 SVGAGI. CDR3 residues: CASSLDRNSPLHF. Here the CDR3 DNA reads TGTGCCAGCAGTTTAGACAGGAATTCACCCCTCCACTTT.

The chain is built from TRBV5-1 and TRBJ1-2; TRBD1 matches 7 bases. CDR3 length equals 14 residues. Germline V lookup: CDR1 SGHRS, CDR2 YFSETQ. The V and J ends lost 2 bases and 3 bases, in that order; junction bases with no gene match: 4. This chain's CDR3 is CASSFGQAHYGYTF. The CDR3 DNA reads TGCGCCAGCAGCTTTGGACAGGCTCACTATGGCTACACCTTC.

With regard to this clone: The same CDR3 can be traced to other DNA sequences in this sample. The rearrangement uses TRBV6-6 and TRBJ1-1; 8 bases map to TRBD1. This CDR3 is built from 14 residues. Germline CDR1 MNHNY, CDR2 SVGAGI (reference sequence). The V gene end was trimmed by 4 bases and the J gene end by 3 bases; junction bases not matched to a gene: 4. CDR3 DNA: TGTGCCAGCAGTTTAGGACAGGGCGACACTGAAGCTTTCTTT. It specifies CASSLGQGDTEAFF.

The gene calls are TRBV7-2 and TRBJ2-5; TRBD2 agrees at 12 bases. CDR1 and CDR2 (germline): SGHTA, FQGNSA. The CDR3 consists of 16 residues. The ends lost 5 bases at V and 2 bases at J; junction bases unmatched: 6. The CDR3 DNA is TGTGCCAGCAGCAGAACACTAGCGGGGGGACAAGAGACCCAGTACTTC. Amino acids: CASSRTLAGGQETQYF.